This T cell receptor (beta chain) was sequenced for a study of T cell responses to AZD1222 COVID-19 vaccine. The CDR3 totals 12 residues. Trimming cost V 5 bases and J 7 bases, with 6 bases left between them. Looked up from germline, CDR1 is MNHNY and CDR2 is SVGAGI (reference sequence). Study-wide results and caveats: Clonal diversity was possibly underestimated, and the donors were mostly white British, with more females. No day 14 peak samples; only post-peak repertoires were characterized. Variant regions that are unmutated are reportedly the target of nearly half of spike-specific TCRs.

Measured with immunoSEQ multiplex PCR; TCRdb has only the in-frame clones, and not every one. The table shows fewer than 35,000 clones, with just over 90% occurring only once. To note about this clone: What it binds is unknown.

The source is an adult in good health. This sequence joins TRBV6-6 and TRBJ1-6; D is undetermined. Sequencing used peripheral blood, obtained on day 0 of AZD1222 vaccination. The CDR3 sequence: CASSGSNSPLHF. In DNA, the CDR3 is TGTGCCAGCAGTGGGTCAAATTCACCCCTCCACTTT.